Below are 3 T cell receptor beta chains sequenced from a single sample in a study of blood T cell repertoires in COVID-19. Using immunoSEQ multiplex PCR, the repertoire was profiled, and TCRdb retains in-frame clones only, with some absent. The data hold some 300,000 clones, with roughly 90% observed a single time. The sequenced material came from peripheral blood. The receptors were sampled from a woman between 35 and 50 years old with COVID-19, enrolled during active disease.

J is TRBJ1-2 and V is TRBV6-2 or TRBV6-3; TRBD1 might be the D (6 bases). V was cut by 10 bases and J by 0 bases, with 18 bases left in between. The CDR3 is 15 residues long. Germline values: CDR1 MNHEY, CDR2 SVGEGT. Here the CDR3 reads CAINPLDSPNYGYTF. CDR3 DNA sequence: TGTGCCATCAACCCCCTGGACAGTCCTAACTATGGCTACACCTTC.

V is TRBV27 and J is TRBJ2-1; a weak D match, TRBD1 (5 bases). This CDR3 has 17 amino acids. V lost 6 bases to trimming and J lost 0 bases, with 18 bases between them. CDR1 is MNHEY and CDR2 is SMNVEV in the germline V gene (reference sequence). The CDR3 DNA sequence: TGTGCCAGCAGCTCCCGGGTTGGGGCAAGCTCCTACAATGAGCAGTTCTTC. Protein product: CASSSRVGASSYNEQFF.

This chain connects TRBV18 to TRBJ2-7; TRBD2 is a possible D gene (6 bases). The germline CDR1 and CDR2 sequences are KGHSH and LQKENI. Trimming stripped 6 bases from V and 5 bases from J, with 11 bases between. The CDR3 spans 12 residues. The CDR3 here is CASSSRGDEQYF. The CDR3 coding sequence is TGTGCCAGCTCCAGTCGCGGGGACGAGCAGTACTTC. Variable domain in full (rest from reference TRBV18 and TRBJ2-7): NAGVMQNPRHLVRRRGQEARLRCSPMKGHSHVYWYRQLPEEGLKFMVYLQKENIIDESGMPKERFSAEFPKEGPSILRIQQVVRGDSAAYFCASSSRGDEQYFGPGTRLTVT.